The next 5 T cell receptor beta chains were all read from a single sample in a study of CD8 T cells in Susac syndrome. It was with random hexamers that roughly 0.5 to 1 ug RNA was reverse transcribed. TCRdb re-derived calls from the immunoSEQ multiplex PCR reads in MiXCR, one entry per CDR3 protein. Of some 150,000 distinct CDR3 sequences detected, approximately 95% appear once; the ten largest clones hold under 0.095%. Sequencing input: CD4+ T cells from PBMCs. Source of these receptors: a human donor in good health.

This clonotype was detected only a few times. This rearrangement joins TRBV19 to TRBJ2-5; D might be TRBD2 (6 bases). This CDR3 spans 12 amino acids. Germline V gene data show CDR1 as LNHDA and CDR2 as SQIVND (reference sequence). Trimming removed 3 bases from V and 5 bases from J, with 7 bases in between. In nucleotides, the CDR3 is TGTGCCAGTAGTATTGGGGGGGAGACCCAGTACTTC. Amino acid sequence: CASSIGGETQYF.

The J gene is TRBJ2-2, the V gene TRBV20-1; D is unclear. Trimming shortened V by 3 bases and J by 5 bases, and 13 bases separated the two germline ends. Germline CDR1 and CDR2: DFQATT and SNEGSKA (reference sequence). The CDR3 has 14 residues. CDR3 region: CSASWDQVTGELFF. In DNA form, the CDR3 reads TGCAGTGCTAGTTGGGATCAAGTTACCGGGGAGCTGTTTTTT.

This chain joins TRBV12-3 or TRBV12-4 and TRBJ2-5; 11 nucleotides agree with TRBD2. The CDR3 is 16 amino acids. Germline trimming cut 5 bases from V and 6 bases from J; bases unmatched to any gene: 11. The CDR3 DNA is TGTGCCAGCAGTGCGGTCCTAGCGGGAGGTCCGAAGACCCAGTACTTC. Translating it yields CASSAVLAGGPKTQYF.

The V call is TRBV20-1, the J call TRBJ2-1; 8 nucleotides align to TRBD1. Germline CDR1 is DFQATT and CDR2 is SNEGSKA (reference sequence). V lost 0 bases and J lost 4; bases outside the gene matches: 11. This CDR3 is 17 amino acids long. CDR3 residues: CSARDAQGAISYNEQFF. DNA of the CDR3: TGCAGTGCTAGAGATGCGCAGGGGGCGATCTCTTACAATGAGCAGTTCTTC.

V and J are TRBV20-1 and TRBJ1-1; no definite D call. The CDR3 length is 13 residues. V was trimmed by 8 bases and J by 1 base, leaving 14 bases between them. The germline CDR1 and CDR2 sequences are DFQATT and SNEGSKA (reference sequence). CDR3 sequence: CSTRSPPNTEAFF. In DNA, the CDR3 is TGCAGTACCAGAAGCCCTCCGAACACTGAAGCTTTCTTT.